The rows below give T cell receptor beta chains drawn from one sample of a study of molecular identifiers for immune sequencing clone quantification. MiXCR, run by TCRdb on the PCR reads, gives a single entry per CDR3 protein. The sample comprises about 300,000 distinct CDR3 sequences, over 20% of which are singletons, and more than 0.8% rests with the top ten. Material: naive CD8+ T cells from blood, with Jurkat cell RNA spiked in. Every receptor here comes from a human donor in good health. Some libraries in this study had Jurkat cell RNA spiked in. Both conserved end residues are part of each CDR3. D genes are given only for firm matches. Clone size is shown for a subset of rows, as once, few, many or a class of expanded clone.

len	v_gene	j_gene	d_gene	abundance	CDR3nt	CDR3aa
17	TRBV7-9	TRBJ2-4	TRBD1	many	TGTGCCAGCAGCTTAGCGGACAGGGGCCTAGCCAAAAACATTCAGTACTTC	CASSLADRGLAKNIQYF
12	TRBV29-1	TRBJ2-5	NA	many	TGCAGCGTTGAGGGGACGTACGAGACCCAGTACTTC	CSVEGTYETQYF
12	TRBV7-2	TRBJ2-7	NA	many	TGTGCCAGCAGCCTGGACACCAACGAGCAGTACTTC	CASSLDTNEQYF
16	TRBV9	TRBJ1-1	TRBD1	many	TGTGCCAGCGCTCGTAGGGACAGGGGCCTGAACACTGAAGCTTTCTTT	CASARRDRGLNTEAFF
14	TRBV11-2	TRBJ2-4	TRBD2	many	TGTGCCACCGGGGGGGGTCAAGCCAAAAACATTCAGTACTTC	CATGGGQAKNIQYF
16	TRBV3-1	TRBJ2-7	NA	NA	TGTGCCAGCAGCCAAGAAAGGGCAGGGGACTCCTACGAGCAGTACTTC	CASSQERAGDSYEQYF
14	TRBV14	TRBJ1-2	NA	many	TGTGCCAGCAGCCAAGTTTATCAGGGAGATGGCTACACCTTC	CASSQVYQGDGYTF
14	TRBV6-2/TRBV6-3	TRBJ1-2	TRBD1	NA	TGTGCCAGCAGTTTTTCGACAGGGCACTATGGCTACACCTTC	CASSFSTGHYGYTF
12	TRBV7-9	TRBJ2-1	NA	many	TGTGCCAGCAGCCGGACACGGATTGAGCAGTTCTTC	CASSRTRIEQFF
13	TRBV6-1	TRBJ2-7	NA	NA	TGTGCCACCGACCGGGACGTTACCTACGAGCAGTACTTC	CATDRDVTYEQYF
15	TRBV6-6	TRBJ2-1	TRBD2	many	TGTGCCAGCAGCAGATTAGCGGGAGGGGGGGATGAGCAGTTCTTC	CASSRLAGGGDEQFF
16	TRBV11-2	TRBJ1-6	NA	NA	TGTGCCAGCAGCTTTTCAGGGCCTCCCACTAATTCACCCCTCCACTTT	CASSFSGPPTNSPLHF
14	TRBV29-1	TRBJ2-3	TRBD2	many	TGCAGCGCTCCACTAGCGGGGGACACAGATACGCAGTATTTT	CSAPLAGDTDTQYF
15	TRBV12-3/TRBV12-4	TRBJ2-7	NA	few	TGTGCCAGCAGTTTCGGATTGGACGGAACCTACGAGCAGTACTTC	CASSFGLDGTYEQYF
16	TRBV7-3	TRBJ2-3	NA	NA	TGTGCCAGCAGCTTAGGTAGTGGGGGAGTCACAGATACGCAGTATTTT	CASSLGSGGVTDTQYF
14	TRBV4-3	TRBJ2-7	NA	many	TGCGCCAGCAGCCAGTCTTGGGGGGCCTACGAGCAGTACTTC	CASSQSWGAYEQYF
14	TRBV27	TRBJ1-3	NA	many	TGTGCCAGCAGTTTAGGCGCTCCTGGAAACACCATATATTTT	CASSLGAPGNTIYF
12	TRBV9	TRBJ2-7	NA	many	TGTGCCAGCAGCCCGTCATTAGGCGAGCAGTACTTC	CASSPSLGEQYF
13	TRBV7-9	TRBJ2-7	NA	NA	TGTGCCAGCAGTGAACTGGCCTCCTACGAGCAGTACTTC	CASSELASYEQYF
12	TRBV10-3	TRBJ2-7	NA	NA	TGTGCCATCAGTGATCCCGGGGGCGAGCAGTACTTC	CAISDPGGEQYF
16	TRBV12-3/TRBV12-4	TRBJ2-5	TRBD2	few	TGTGCCAGCAGCCTCCTCCCGGGGAGCGGGGGAGAGACCCAGTACTTC	CASSLLPGSGGETQYF
16	TRBV7-9	TRBJ2-5	TRBD1	many	TGTGCCAGCAGTCCAACAGGGGCGGGTCAACAAGAGACCCAGTACTTC	CASSPTGAGQQETQYF
15	TRBV6-2/TRBV6-3	TRBJ2-6	NA	many	TGTGCCAGCCGGGCTTTACCCTCTGGGGCCAACGTCCTGACTTTC	CASRALPSGANVLTF
9	TRBV28	TRBJ2-4	NA	many	TGTGCCAGCAGGGGTGGTGAATACTTC	CASRGGEYF
14	TRBV3-1	TRBJ1-3	NA	many	TGTGCCAGCAGCCAAGGTCCCTCTGGAAACACCATATATTTT	CASSQGPSGNTIYF
13	TRBV7-9	TRBJ2-3	NA	many	TGTGCCAGCAGTAGTGTGGGAGGAGATACGCAGTATTTT	CASSSVGGDTQYF
19	TRBV3-1	TRBJ2-1	TRBD2	NA	TGTGCCAGCAGCCAAGAACGAAACCTCTACCGCGGGGGCTACAATGAGCAGTTCTTC	CASSQERNLYRGGYNEQFF
17	TRBV20-1	TRBJ1-1	NA	many	TGCAGTGCTAGAGATTCGGGAGACGCCTATTCGAACACTGAAGCTTTCTTT	CSARDSGDAYSNTEAFF
13	TRBV30	TRBJ2-7	NA	many	TGTGCCTGGAGACCGAAACAGTCCTACGAGCAGTACTTC	CAWRPKQSYEQYF
16	TRBV9	TRBJ1-4	NA	many	TGTGCCAGCAGCGTAGAGGGGCAAGGGGGATCTGAAAAACTGTTTTTT	CASSVEGQGGSEKLFF
14	TRBV2	TRBJ2-7	NA	few	TGTGCCAGCAGCCCAGGACTACGCTTATACGAGCAGTACTTC	CASSPGLRLYEQYF
16	TRBV9	TRBJ2-3	NA	NA	TGTGCCAGCAGCACACAGGGAGACGCGAGCACAGATACGCAGTATTTT	CASSTQGDASTDTQYF
13	TRBV29-1	TRBJ2-7	NA	many	TGCAGCGTTGTCGGGGCCCGGAGCTACGAGCAGTACTTC	CSVVGARSYEQYF
15	TRBV3-1	TRBJ2-5	TRBD2	NA	TGTGCCAGCAGCCAAGGACTAGCGGTCCAAGAGACCCAGTACTTC	CASSQGLAVQETQYF
17	TRBV12-3/TRBV12-4	TRBJ1-3	NA	many	TGTGCCAGCAGTCCTCATCCCTATAAAAACTCTGGAAACACCATATATTTT	CASSPHPYKNSGNTIYF
15	TRBV7-2	TRBJ2-1	TRBD2	many	TGTGCCAGCAGCTTAGCGGGCCTAGCGGGCAATGAGCAGTTCTTC	CASSLAGLAGNEQFF